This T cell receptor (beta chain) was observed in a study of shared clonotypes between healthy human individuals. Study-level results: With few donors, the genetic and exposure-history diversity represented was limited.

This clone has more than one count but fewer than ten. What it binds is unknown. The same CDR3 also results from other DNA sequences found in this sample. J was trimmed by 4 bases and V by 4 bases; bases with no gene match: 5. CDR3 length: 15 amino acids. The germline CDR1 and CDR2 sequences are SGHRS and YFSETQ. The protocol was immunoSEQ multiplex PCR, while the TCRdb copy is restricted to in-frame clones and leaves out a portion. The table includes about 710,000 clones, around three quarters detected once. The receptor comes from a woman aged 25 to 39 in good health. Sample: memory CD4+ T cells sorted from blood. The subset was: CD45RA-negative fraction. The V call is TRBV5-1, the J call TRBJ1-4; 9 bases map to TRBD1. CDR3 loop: CASSLGDRDNEKLFF. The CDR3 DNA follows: TGCGCCAGCAGCCTTGGGGACAGGGATAATGAAAAACTGTTTTTT.